The subject of this entry is one TCR beta chain. Clones were read by immunoSEQ multiplex PCR, and TCRdb kept only the in-frame ones, dropping some. Of roughly 120,000 clones listed, roughly 90% are singletons. The data stem from a study of control samples from healthy donors and cancer patients. Per the germline V gene, CDR1 is SGHKS and CDR2 is YYEKEE (reference sequence). The CDR3 sequence is 12 residues long. Trimming stripped 3 bases from V and 4 bases from J, with 7 bases between. The rearrangement joins TRBV5-5 to TRBJ1-2, with unresolved D. Sequences were obtained from PBMCs. This TCR derives from a woman in her fifties or sixties with lung cancer. CDR3 nucleotides: TGTGCCAGCAGCTCAGACATCTATGGCTACACCTTC. Residues: CASSSDIYGYTF.